Described below is a single TCR beta chain sequence and its context. The data are from a study of blood T cell repertoires in COVID-19. In the authors' workflow: Cell counts per sample came from amplifying reference gene primers. Data came from immunoSEQ multiplex PCR; TCRdb stores just in-frame clones and leaves some out. That table gives V, J and clone size, and the DNA gave D and trimming. The top ten clones hold approximately 1.3% of a sample with approximately 240,000 clones, roughly four fifths of them seen once. Specimen: PBMCs or T cells enriched from blood (not recorded which). This TCR came from a woman aged 40-49 years with acute COVID-19.

The CDR3 coding sequence is TGCGCCAGCAGCGAGCTAGCGGGGGGAAACACAGATACGCAGTATTTT. Protein: CASSELAGGNTDTQYF. The chain carries TRBV10-1 and TRBJ2-3, with 11 bases identical to TRBD2. The CDR3 spans 16 residues. Germline V lookup: CDR1 WNHNN, CDR2 SYGVQD (reference sequence). The V gene end was trimmed by 6 bases and the J gene end by 2 bases; junction bases not matched to a gene: 7.